The entry below gives a single T cell receptor (beta chain) sequence along with its context. The antigen is unknown. Other DNA sequences in the same sample also yield this CDR3. The naive CD8 population came from CD45RO-negative cells selected for CCR7, without terminally differentiated effector memory CD45RA+ cells. The source of the sample is a study of shared clonotypes between healthy human individuals. Broader study findings: Rarefaction revealed incomplete sorted-subset sequencing despite large depth.

Sequencing was performed with immunoSEQ multiplex PCR; in TCRdb, only in-frame clones are kept and a portion is missing. Of over 2 million clones in the sample, over 85% were seen once. The origin of this receptor is a young man in good health. Specimen: naive CD8+ T cells sorted from blood.

The CDR3 nucleotides read TGTGCCAGCAGTTACGGGGGGACCTACGAGCAGTACTTC. It specifies CASSYGGTYEQYF. V and J are TRBV6-5 and TRBJ2-7; a possible D gene is TRBD2 (6 bases). Germline CDR1 and CDR2: MNHEY and SVGAGI. The CDR3 is made up of 13 amino acids. Trimming removed 2 bases from V and 2 bases from J, with 7 bases in between.